This T cell receptor (beta chain) was identified in a study of regulatory T cells in long-lasting Graves disease. General observations from the study: Between persistent patients, 2,500 to 3,500 public clonotypes were shared, exceeding the roughly 940 shared between new patients. Newly diagnosed disease favored TRBV20-1 and TRBJ2-1 over persistent disease.

Comments on this clonotype: The antigen is unknown.

The CDR3 extends over 13 amino acids. Germline CDR1 reads SQVTM; CDR2 reads ANQGSEA. V was pared by 7 bases and J by 0 bases, with 12 bases between. Time point indicated: persistent/refractory GD, antithyroid drugs over 5 years with positive TRAb. From RNA extracted from PBMCs, the TCR library was made. The diagnosis of Graves' disease used American Thyroid Association guidelines. The authors built TCR beta libraries using iRepertoire HTBI primers and Arm-PCR of CDR3 regions. TCRdb ran MiXCR on the multiplex PCR reads and lists one entry per CDR3 protein. The table records 310,000 or so distinct CDR3 sequences, roughly a fifth of them present only once.

The material sequenced was peripheral blood mononuclear cells (PBMCs), taken when the disease was refractory, from a patient treated with antithyroid drugs. The TCR originated in a female donor with Graves disease. The chain combines TRBV29-1 with TRBJ1-2; perhaps TRBD1 as D (5 bases). The CDR3 coding sequence is TGCAGCGGGTCGGGGACCTCTAACTATGGCTACACCTTC. It is translated as CSGSGTSNYGYTF.